Shown below are 26 T cell receptor beta chains from a single sample sequenced in a study of cytomegalovirus exposure and HLA in healthy donors. This PCR relied on a set of 60 Vbeta primers and 13 Jbeta primers. TCRdb keeps only in-frame clones here, not all; method: immunoSEQ multiplex PCR. The sample lists approximately 100,000 clones, under 80% seen once, with around 5.8% in the top ten. Sequencing used PBMCs. These receptors were obtained from a woman in her 50s in good health and CMV-seropositive.

The chain joins TRBV2 to TRBJ1-2; no clear D. CDR3 length equals 14 residues. CDR1 is SNHLY, CDR2 FYNNEI, per germline. Trimming removed 6 bases from V and 7 bases from J, with 18 bases in between. The CDR3 bases are TGTGCCAGCAGCTACGGAGTTTGGGGAGGTGGCTACACCTTC. It specifies CASSYGVWGGGYTF. The full variable domain, rest sourced from reference TRBV2 and TRBJ1-2, is EPEVTQTPSHQVTQMGQEVILRCVPISNHLYFYWYRQILGQKVEFLVSFYNNEISEKSEIFDDQFSVERPDGSNFTLKIRSTKLEDSAMYFCASSYGVWGGGYTFGSGTRLTVV.

The chain carries TRBV9 and TRBJ1-4; the match to TRBD1 covers 8 bases. Germline lookup yields CDR1 SGDLS and CDR2 YYNGEE. The CDR3 length is 15 residues. Trimming took 3 bases from V and 7 from J; bases not matched to a gene: 8. The CDR3 DNA reads TGTGCCAGCAGCGCCCTCCCAGGGGGCGGTGAAAAACTGTTTTTT. Protein: CASSALPGGGEKLFF.

This clone was detected a few times. The chain is built from TRBV9 and TRBJ2-3, with TRBD2 matching 11 bases. Trimming took 2 bases from V and 5 from J; bases not matched to a gene: 19. The CDR3 covers 20 residues. CDR1 and CDR2 from the germline V gene are SGDLS and YYNGEE. The CDR3 DNA reads TGTGCCAGCAGCGTCGCCCCTCCTAGCGGGGGGACCCATTCCCTAGATACGCAGTATTTT. Protein sequence: CASSVAPPSGGTHSLDTQYF.

This chain links TRBV7-8 with TRBJ2-7; D is possibly TRBD1 (5 bases). The V gene's germline CDR1 is SGHVS and CDR2 FQNEAQ. Trimming stripped 0 bases from V and 3 bases from J, with 9 bases between. The CDR3 loop spans 14 amino acids. CDR3 DNA sequence: TGTGCCAGCAGCTTAGCCTCAGGGATCTACGAGCAGTACTTC. Protein product: CASSLASGIYEQYF. The whole variable domain, filled in from reference TRBV7-8 and TRBJ2-7, reads GAGVSQSPRYKVAKRGQDVALRCDPISGHVSLFWYQQALGQGPEFLTYFQNEAQLDKSGLPSDRFFAERPEGSVSTLKIQRTQQEDSAVYLCASSLASGIYEQYFGPGTRLTVT.

The chain combines TRBV27 with TRBJ2-7; D is perhaps TRBD2 (5 bases). In germline, CDR1 is MNHEY, CDR2 SMNVEV (reference sequence). The ends were cut back, 2 bases at V and 4 bases at J, with 12 bases in the middle. The length of the CDR3 is 14 residues. The CDR3: CASSLAGRHYEQYF. CDR3 bases: TGTGCCAGCAGTTTAGCGGGCAGACATTACGAGCAGTACTTC.

The chain combines TRBV9 with TRBJ1-1; D gene unclear. The length of the CDR3 is 13 residues. Deletions cut 4 bases from V and 0 bases from J, with 7 bases between. Looked up from germline, CDR1 is SGDLS and CDR2 is YYNGEE. The CDR3: CASSLRMNTEAFF. The CDR3 nucleotides read TGTGCCAGCAGCCTCCGTATGAACACTGAAGCTTTCTTT.

V usage is TRBV7-9 and J usage is TRBJ1-5; D unclear. Trimming removed 6 bases from V and 0 bases from J, with 12 bases in between. The CDR3 spans 15 residues. Germline CDR1 SEHNR, CDR2 FQNEAQ (reference sequence). The CDR3 DNA sequence: TGTGCCAGCAGTTTCGGAGGAGGTAGCAATCAGCCCCAGCATTTT. It codes for CASSFGGGSNQPQHF.

V usage is TRBV4-3 and J usage is TRBJ2-7, with 7 bases aligning to TRBD2. V was clipped by 0 bases and J by 2 bases; unmatched bases: 4. This CDR3 comprises 15 residues. The germline V gene has CDR1 LGHNA and CDR2 YSLEER. The CDR3 bases are TGCGCCAGCAGCCAAGACCGGGACTATACCTACGAGCAGTACTTC. Its translation: CASSQDRDYTYEQYF.

This rearrangement joins TRBV10-1 to TRBJ2-1; TRBD2 matches 8 bases. CDR3 length: 16 amino acids. V was pared by 2 bases and J by 4 bases, with 7 bases of the junction left unmatched. Germline CDR1 and CDR2: WNHNN and SYGVQD (reference sequence). The CDR3 is CASSENASGRYNEQFF. Written as DNA, the CDR3 is TGCGCCAGCAGTGAGAACGCTAGCGGGCGATACAATGAGCAGTTCTTC.

The chain combines TRBV28 with TRBJ2-2; 7 bases fit TRBD1. CDR1 is MDHEN, CDR2 SYDVKM, per germline. With 3 bases clipped from V and 0 bases from J, the junction kept 7 bases outside the gene matches. There are 17 residues in the CDR3. CDR3 sequence reads: CASSFIRGLSNTGELFF. CDR3 DNA sequence: TGTGCCAGCAGTTTCATTAGGGGGCTCTCGAACACCGGGGAGCTGTTTTTT.

In DNA, the CDR3 is TGTGCCACTGAGGGAAGGGATCCCACAGATACGCAGTATTTT. Protein: CATEGRDPTDTQYF. The chain carries TRBV9 and TRBJ2-3; D is possibly TRBD2 (5 bases). The CDR3 covers 14 residues. Germline CDR1 SGDLS, CDR2 YYNGEE. Deletions cut 9 bases from V and 2 bases from J, with 16 bases between.

This clone has a handful of counts. This chain links TRBV7-2 with TRBJ2-5, with D maybe TRBD2 (6 bases). Germline V CDR1 and CDR2: SGHTA, FQGNSA. Trimming removed 1 base at V and 7 bases at J, with 22 bases between. This CDR3 comprises 17 residues. CDR3 DNA sequence: TGTGCCAGCAGCTTAGGGCGACGCCGGGACTCCCGAGGGACCCAGTACTTC. It specifies CASSLGRRRDSRGTQYF.

The chain couples TRBV5-1 to TRBJ2-7; 11 bases match TRBD2. V lost 5 bases, J lost 6 bases, and 7 bases stayed unmatched. The CDR3 has 14 amino acids. CDR1 and CDR2 (germline): SGHRS, YFSETQ. The CDR3 DNA is TGCGCCAGCAGGCAACTAGCGGGGGTCTTCGAGCAGTACTTC. Translating gives CASRQLAGVFEQYF.

This clone was picked up one time. This chain uses TRBV5-1 with TRBJ1-1, with 8 bases fitting TRBD1. The CDR3 length is 14 residues. Germline values: CDR1 SGHRS, CDR2 YFSETQ. After removal of 7 bases from V and 1 base from J, the junction contained 6 bases not matched to a gene. In nucleotides, the CDR3 is TGCGCCAGCGCGCGGGGGACAGGGAACACTGAAGCTTTCTTT. This codes for CASARGTGNTEAFF.

This rearrangement joins TRBV30 to TRBJ2-7, with 9 bases aligning to TRBD2. This CDR3 spans 15 amino acids. Germline V lookup: CDR1 GTSNPN, CDR2 SVGIG (reference sequence). V lost 1 base and J lost 6; bases outside the gene matches: 10. Here the CDR3 reads CAWSARRRGGPEQYF. The CDR3 nucleotides read TGTGCCTGGAGTGCCCGTCGGCGGGGGGGCCCCGAGCAGTACTTC.

V gene TRBV5-6 combines with J gene TRBJ1-3, with TRBD1 as a possible D gene (5 bases). The germline CDR1 and CDR2 sequences are SGHDT and YYEEEE. The V end was cut by 4 bases, the J end by 4 bases, with 15 bases between. There are 15 residues in the CDR3. The CDR3 region has the DNA TGTGCCAGCAGCCGCCAAGGGGCGCCGGGAAACACCATATATTTT. It codes for CASSRQGAPGNTIYF. Based on the CDR3 plus reference TRBV5-6 and TRBJ1-3, the full variable domain is DAGVTQSPTHLIKTRGQQVTLRCSPKSGHDTVSWYQQALGQGPQFIFQYYEEEERQRGNFPDRFSGHQFPNYSSELNVNALLLGDSALYLCASSRQGAPGNTIYFGEGSWLTVV.

In DNA form, the CDR3 reads TGTGCCAGTAGTATTGCGCCAAGCTCTAATGAAAAACTGTTTTTT. Protein sequence: CASSIAPSSNEKLFF. The chain uses TRBV19 and TRBJ1-4; D unclear. The germline V gene encodes CDR1 LNHDA and CDR2 SQIVND (reference sequence). The CDR3 length is 15 residues. Trimming pared 3 bases from V and 3 bases from J, leaving 11 bases between. Together with reference TRBV19 and TRBJ1-4, the CDR3 gives the full variable domain: DGGITQSPKYLFRKEGQNVTLSCEQNLNHDAMYWYRQDPGQGLRLIYYSQIVNDFQKGDIAEGYSVSREKKESFPLTVTSAQKNPTAFYLCASSIAPSSNEKLFFGSGTQLSVL.

The V and J genes are TRBV29-1 and TRBJ2-7; 7 bases are a match to TRBD2. The length of the CDR3 is 13 residues. V trimming: 0 bases; J trimming: 5 bases; junction bases outside the gene matches: 4. CDR1 is SQVTM and CDR2 is ANQGSEA in the germline V gene. CDR3 region: CSVEEGGLDEQYF. In DNA form, the CDR3 reads TGCAGCGTTGAAGAGGGGGGGTTGGACGAGCAGTACTTC.

Here the CDR3 DNA reads TGCGCCAGCAGCTTGTCAGGGACTCACTATGGCTACACCTTC. Translation gives CASSLSGTHYGYTF. This rearrangement joins TRBV5-1 to TRBJ1-2, with D possibly TRBD1 on 5 matching bases. V dropped 1 base and J dropped 3 bases, with 10 bases sitting between them. Germline lookup yields CDR1 SGHRS and CDR2 YFSETQ. This CDR3 contains 14 residues.

Concerning this clone: The junction and the germline gene differ at one end; a read error may be behind it. This rearrangement joins TRBV7-9 to TRBJ1-6, with 9 bases identical to TRBD1. The germline CDR1 and CDR2 sequences are SEHNR and FQNEAQ (reference sequence). There are 18 residues in the CDR3. In DNA form, the CDR3 reads TGTTCCAGCAGCTTTGAACAGGGGGCGAATTTCTATAATTCACCCCTCCACTTT. Amino acids: CSSSFEQGANFYNSPLHF.

This chain uses TRBV5-4 with TRBJ2-3, with 11 bases that match TRBD2. Germline-derived CDR1 and CDR2 are SGHNT and YYREEE (reference sequence). The CDR3 extends over 16 amino acids. The V and J ends lost 5 bases and 8 bases, in that order; junction bases with no gene match: 13. The CDR3 DNA reads as TGTGCCAGCAGTTTCCTTAGCGGGGGGGCCTTGGGTACGCAGTATTTT. Protein sequence: CASSFLSGGALGTQYF. Using reference TRBV5-4 and TRBJ2-3 for the parts outside the CDR3, the full variable domain is ETGVTQSPTHLIKTRGQQVTLRCSSQSGHNTVSWYQQALGQGPQFIFQYYREEENGRGNFPPRFSGLQFPNYSSELNVNALELDDSALYLCASSFLSGGALGTQYFGPGTRLTVL.

The chain uses TRBV4-1 and TRBJ2-4; 10 nucleotides align to TRBD2. The CDR3 is made up of 17 amino acids. Germline CDR1 reads MGHRA; CDR2 reads YSYEKL. Losses at the gene ends were 2 bases for V and 1 base for J; bases not matched to a gene: 5. The CDR3 nucleotides read TGCGCCAGCAGCCAACTGCTAGCGGGGGTTGCCAAAAACATTCAGTACTTC. Translating it yields CASSQLLAGVAKNIQYF.

The chain uses TRBV7-9 and TRBJ2-1; 13 bases align to TRBD2. The CDR3 contains 17 residues. V lost 4 bases to trimming and J lost 3 bases; unmatched junction nucleotides: 6. Germline assignment: CDR1 SEHNR and CDR2 FQNEAQ (reference sequence). The CDR3 nucleotides are TGTGCCAGCAGCTCAGGACTAGCGGGGGCCCGCTACAATGAGCAGTTCTTC. Translation gives CASSSGLAGARYNEQFF.

CDR3 sequence: CASSSDQPQHF. In DNA form, the CDR3 reads TGTGCCAGCAGTTCGGATCAGCCCCAGCATTTT. The chain recombines TRBV28 with TRBJ1-5; D is ambiguous. CDR1 and CDR2 from the germline V gene are MDHEN and SYDVKM. The CDR3 spans 11 residues. The germline V and J ends were trimmed by 4 bases and 5 bases, with 3 bases remaining between them.

The chain links TRBV15 to TRBJ2-5; the match to TRBD2 covers 8 bases. Per germline, CDR1 LNHNV and CDR2 YYDKDF (reference sequence). The J segment lost 3 bases and the V segment lost 0 bases, leaving 9 bases of the junction unmatched. CDR3 length: 17 amino acids. Here the CDR3 DNA reads TGTGCCACCAGCAGAGATCCAAACCGGGGGGGGAAAGAGACCCAGTACTTC. It specifies CATSRDPNRGGKETQYF.

The chain joins TRBV5-1 to TRBJ1-1, with D unclear. This CDR3 contains 14 residues. V lost 4 bases and J lost 1, with 11 bases in between. Germline CDR1 and CDR2: SGHRS and YFSETQ. This CDR3 reads CASSTLPGNTEAFF. DNA of the CDR3: TGCGCCAGCAGCACTTTGCCAGGGAACACTGAAGCTTTCTTT.